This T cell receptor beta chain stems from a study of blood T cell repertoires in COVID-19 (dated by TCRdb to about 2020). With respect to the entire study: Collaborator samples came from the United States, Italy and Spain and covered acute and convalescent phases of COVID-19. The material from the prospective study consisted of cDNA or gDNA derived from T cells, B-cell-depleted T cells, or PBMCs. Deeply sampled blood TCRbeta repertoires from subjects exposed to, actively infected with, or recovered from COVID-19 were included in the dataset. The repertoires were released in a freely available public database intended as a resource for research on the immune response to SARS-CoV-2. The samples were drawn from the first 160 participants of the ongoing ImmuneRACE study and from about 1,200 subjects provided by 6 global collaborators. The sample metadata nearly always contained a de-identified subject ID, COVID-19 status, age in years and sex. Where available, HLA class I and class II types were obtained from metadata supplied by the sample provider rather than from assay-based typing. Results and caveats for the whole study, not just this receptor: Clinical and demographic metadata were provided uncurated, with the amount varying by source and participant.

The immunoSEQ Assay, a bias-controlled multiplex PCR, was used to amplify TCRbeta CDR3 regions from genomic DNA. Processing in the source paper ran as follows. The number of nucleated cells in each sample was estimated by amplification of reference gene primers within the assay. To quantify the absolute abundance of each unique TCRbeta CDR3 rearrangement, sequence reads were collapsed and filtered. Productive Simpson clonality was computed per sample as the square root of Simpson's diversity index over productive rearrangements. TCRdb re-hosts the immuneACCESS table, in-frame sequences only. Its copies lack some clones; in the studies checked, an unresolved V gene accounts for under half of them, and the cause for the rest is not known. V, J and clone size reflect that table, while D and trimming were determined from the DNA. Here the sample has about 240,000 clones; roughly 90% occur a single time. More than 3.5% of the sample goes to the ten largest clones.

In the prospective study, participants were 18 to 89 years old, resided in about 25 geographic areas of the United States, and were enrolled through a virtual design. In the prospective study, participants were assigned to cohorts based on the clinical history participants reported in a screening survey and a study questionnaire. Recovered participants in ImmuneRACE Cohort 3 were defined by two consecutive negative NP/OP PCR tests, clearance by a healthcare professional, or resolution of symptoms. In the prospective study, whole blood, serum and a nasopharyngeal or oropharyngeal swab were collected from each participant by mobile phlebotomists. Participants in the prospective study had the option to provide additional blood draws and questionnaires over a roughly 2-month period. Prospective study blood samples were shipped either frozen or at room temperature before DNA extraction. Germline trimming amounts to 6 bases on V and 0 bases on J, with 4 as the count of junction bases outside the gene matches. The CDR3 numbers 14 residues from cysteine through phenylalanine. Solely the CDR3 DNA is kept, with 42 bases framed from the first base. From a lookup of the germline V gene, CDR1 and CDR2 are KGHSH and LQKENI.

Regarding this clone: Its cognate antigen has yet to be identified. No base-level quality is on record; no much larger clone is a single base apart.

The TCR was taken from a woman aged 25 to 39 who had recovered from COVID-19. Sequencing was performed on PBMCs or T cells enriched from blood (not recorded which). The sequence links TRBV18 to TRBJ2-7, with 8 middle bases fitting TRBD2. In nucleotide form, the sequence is TGTGCCAGCTCCCAGCGGGAGAACTCCTACGAGCAGTACTTC. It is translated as CASSQRENSYEQYF.